These 17 T cell receptor beta chains were all obtained from the same sample, sequenced in a study of T cells in localized non-small cell lung cancer. Data came from immunoSEQ multiplex PCR; TCRdb stores just in-frame clones and leaves some out. The data hold approximately 61,000 clones, with just over 85% observed a single time. The input for sequencing was peripheral blood, taken before any cancer treatment. The receptor set was obtained from a woman aged 35-75 years with stage I lung adenocarcinoma.

A few counts support this clone. The V and J genes are TRBV14 and TRBJ1-6; 7 positions agree with TRBD1. The V gene's germline CDR1 is SGHDN and CDR2 FVKESK. With V trimmed by 6 bases and J by 13 bases, 6 bases remained unmatched. CDR3 length: 12 residues. This chain's CDR3 is CASRWTGGPLHF. The DNA for the CDR3 is TGTGCCAGCAGATGGACAGGAGGGCCCCTCCACTTT.

V usage is TRBV10-1 and J usage is TRBJ2-4; tentatively, D is TRBD1 or TRBD2 (5 bases each). Germline CDR1 reads WNHNN; CDR2 reads SYGVQD (reference sequence). Trimming shortened V by 2 bases and J by 1 base, and 6 bases separated the two germline ends. The CDR3 is 14 amino acids. The CDR3 protein is CASSEEGAKNIQYF. The CDR3 nucleotides are TGCGCCAGCAGTGAGGAGGGGGCCAAAAACATTCAGTACTTC.

This sequence joins TRBV28 and TRBJ1-2, with D perhaps TRBD1 (5 bases). The V end was cut by 10 bases, the J end by 4 bases, with 19 bases between. Germline V gene sequence: CDR1 MDHEN, CDR2 SYDVKM. CDR3 size: 14 residues. For the CDR3, the DNA is TGTGCCACCCCCACACATCAGGGAACCTATGGCTACACCTTC. As protein: CATPTHQGTYGYTF.

CDR3 in amino acids: CASSMDSGGPGYGYTF. Written as DNA, the CDR3 is TGTGCCAGTAGTATGGACAGTGGGGGACCAGGCTATGGCTACACCTTC. The rearrangement links TRBV19 to TRBJ1-2, with D maybe TRBD1 (6 bases). CDR1 is LNHDA and CDR2 is SQIVND in the germline V gene (reference sequence). The length of the CDR3 is 16 residues. V was shortened by 3 bases and J by 4 bases, with 18 bases between the two germline ends. Using reference TRBV19 and TRBJ1-2 for the parts outside the CDR3, the full variable domain is DGGITQSPKYLFRKEGQNVTLSCEQNLNHDAMYWYRQDPGQGLRLIYYSQIVNDFQKGDIAEGYSVSREKKESFPLTVTSAQKNPTAFYLCASSMDSGGPGYGYTFGSGTRLTVV.

This sequence joins TRBV27 and TRBJ2-2; TRBD1 matches at 8 bases. The germline CDR1 and CDR2 sequences are MNHEY and SMNVEV (reference sequence). The V segment lost 4 bases and the J segment 6 bases; nucleotides outside the gene matches: 7. The CDR3 covers 15 residues. For the CDR3, the DNA is TGTGCCAGCAGTTGGGACAGGATAGGGGCCGGGGAGCTGTTTTTT. It specifies CASSWDRIGAGELFF.

J is TRBJ2-5 and V is TRBV14; 7 bases agree with TRBD1. With 1 base clipped from V and 1 base from J, the junction kept 6 bases outside the gene matches. CDR3 length equals 16 residues. Looked up from germline, CDR1 is SGHDN and CDR2 is FVKESK. In nucleotides, the CDR3 is TGTGCCAGCAGCCAAGGCGACAGGGCGGTCCAAGAGACCCAGTACTTC. Amino acids: CASSQGDRAVQETQYF.

V is TRBV2 and J is TRBJ1-6; the D is unclear. The CDR3 runs 13 residues. The V end was cut by 6 bases, the J end by 10 bases, with 13 bases between. The germline gives CDR1 SNHLY, CDR2 FYNNEI. CDR3 in amino acids: CASSLGMESPLHF. CDR3 in DNA: TGTGCCAGCAGCCTCGGGATGGAGTCACCCCTCCACTTT.

J is TRBJ2-7 and V is TRBV7-8; possible D gene TRBD1, 7 bases. CDR1 is SGHVS and CDR2 is FQNEAQ in the germline V gene. The CDR3 totals 14 residues. Trimming stripped 5 bases from V and 4 bases from J, with 15 bases between. CDR3 sequence reads: CASSTPGGRYEQYF. The CDR3 DNA is TGTGCCAGCAGCACACCAGGGGGGAGATACGAGCAGTACTTC.

This clone showed up just once. J is TRBJ2-7 and V is TRBV7-8, with TRBD1 as a possible D gene (6 bases). V was pared by 10 bases and J by 2 bases, with 21 bases between. CDR1 is SGHVS, CDR2 FQNEAQ, per germline. The CDR3 loop spans 15 amino acids. The CDR3 region has the DNA TGTGCCACCACCAGTTTTCAGGGGAATACCTACGAGCAGTACTTC. This gives the protein CATTSFQGNTYEQYF. Full variable domain (rest looked up from reference TRBV7-8 and TRBJ2-7): GAGVSQSPRYKVAKRGQDVALRCDPISGHVSLFWYQQALGQGPEFLTYFQNEAQLDKSGLPSDRFFAERPEGSVSTLKIQRTQQEDSAVYLCATTSFQGNTYEQYFGPGTRLTVT.

The sample holds a few counts of this clone. The chain links TRBV5-4 to TRBJ1-2; no reliable D call. Trimming removed 6 bases at V and 2 bases at J, with 14 bases between. The CDR3 runs 14 residues. Germline V lookup: CDR1 SGHNT, CDR2 YYREEE (reference sequence). CDR3 coding DNA: TGTGCCAGCACCACAAGGGCGGCAAACTATGGCTACACCTTC. It specifies CASTTRAANYGYTF.

J is TRBJ1-2 and V is TRBV28; the D gene is possibly TRBD1 (6 bases). CDR3 length: 17 amino acids. Germline values: CDR1 MDHEN, CDR2 SYDVKM. V gave up 5 bases and J gave up 6 bases, with 25 bases separating them. CDR3 DNA sequence: TGTGCCAGCAGTCTACAGGGAGGCAGCCGGTCGGTTAATGGCTACACCTTC. This translates into CASSLQGGSRSVNGYTF.

The V gene is TRBV6-6, the J gene TRBJ1-5; 8 nucleotides match TRBD1. Germline assignment: CDR1 MNHNY and CDR2 SVGAGI (reference sequence). V gave up 6 bases and J gave up 3 bases; unmatched junction bases: 7. The CDR3 is 15 amino acids. The CDR3: CASRSGQVLNQPQHF. The CDR3 coding sequence is TGTGCCAGCAGATCGGGACAGGTCCTCAATCAGCCCCAGCATTTT.

This clone was seen a single time. V is TRBV19 and J is TRBJ2-5, with 7 bases matching TRBD2. This CDR3 contains 14 residues. CDR1 is LNHDA, CDR2 SQIVND, per germline (reference sequence). The V segment lost 1 base and the J segment 5 bases; nucleotides outside the gene matches: 4. CDR3 in DNA: TGTGCCAGTAGTATAGTTTGGGGGGGGGAGACCCAGTACTTC. Its protein is CASSIVWGGETQYF.

The rearrangement links TRBV7-6 to TRBJ1-6, with a weak D call TRBD1 (5 bases). This CDR3 spans 14 amino acids. Trimming shortened V by 5 bases and J by 6 bases, and 11 bases separated the two germline ends. Germline V gene sequence: CDR1 SGHVS, CDR2 FNYEAQ. The CDR3 DNA is TGTGCCAGCAGCCTGGGGGGGGTTAATTCACCCCTCCACTTT. Protein: CASSLGGVNSPLHF. The complete variable domain, with remaining parts taken from reference TRBV7-6 and TRBJ1-6, reads GAGVSQSPRYKVTKRGQDVALRCDPISGHVSLYWYRQALGQGPEFLTYFNYEAQQDKSGLPNDRFSAERPEGSISTLTIQRTEQRDSAMYRCASSLGGVNSPLHFGNGTRLTVT.

V and J are TRBV19 and TRBJ1-4, with TRBD1 as a possible D gene (6 bases). The V end was cut by 7 bases, the J end by 11 bases, with 11 bases between. There are 11 residues in the CDR3. Per the germline V gene, CDR1 is LNHDA and CDR2 is SQIVND (reference sequence). The CDR3 loop reads CASTFQGKLFF. The CDR3 DNA reads as TGTGCCAGTACCTTCCAGGGGAAACTGTTTTTT.

The chain links TRBV10-3 to TRBJ2-1; 7 bases align to TRBD2. Germline V gene sequence: CDR1 ENHRY, CDR2 SYGVKD. Trimming cost V 3 bases and J 0 bases; bases outside gene matches: 2. The length of the CDR3 is 15 residues. The DNA of the CDR3 is TGTGCCATCAGTGACTCGGGGGGCTCCTACAATGAGCAGTTCTTC. Its translation is CAISDSGGSYNEQFF.

The rearrangement links TRBV6-6 to TRBJ1-1, with TRBD1 matching 7 bases. The CDR3 contains 13 residues. The junction had 2 bases not matched to a gene; V was cut back by 2 bases and J by 5 bases. Germline lookup yields CDR1 MNHNY and CDR2 SVGAGI (reference sequence). CDR3 sequence (DNA): TGTGCCAGCAGTTACCAGACAGGGACTGAAGCTTTCTTT. Translation gives CASSYQTGTEAFF.